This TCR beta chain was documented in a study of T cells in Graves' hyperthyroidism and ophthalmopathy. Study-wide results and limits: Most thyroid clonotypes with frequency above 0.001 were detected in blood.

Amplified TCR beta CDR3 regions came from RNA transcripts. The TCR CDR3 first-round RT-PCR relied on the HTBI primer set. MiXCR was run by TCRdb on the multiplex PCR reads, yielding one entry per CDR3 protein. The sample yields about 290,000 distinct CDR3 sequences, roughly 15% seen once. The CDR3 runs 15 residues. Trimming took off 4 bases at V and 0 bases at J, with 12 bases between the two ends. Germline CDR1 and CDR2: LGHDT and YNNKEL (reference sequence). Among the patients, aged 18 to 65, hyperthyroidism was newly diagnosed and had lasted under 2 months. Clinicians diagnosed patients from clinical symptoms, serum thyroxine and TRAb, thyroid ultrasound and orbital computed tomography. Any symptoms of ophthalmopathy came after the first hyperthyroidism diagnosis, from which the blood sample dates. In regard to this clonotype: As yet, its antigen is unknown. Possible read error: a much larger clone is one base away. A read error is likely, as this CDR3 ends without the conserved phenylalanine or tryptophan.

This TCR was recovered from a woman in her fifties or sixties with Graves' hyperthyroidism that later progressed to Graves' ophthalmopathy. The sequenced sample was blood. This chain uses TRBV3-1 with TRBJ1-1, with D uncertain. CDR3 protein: CASSPPRRVNTEAFS. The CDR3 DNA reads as TGTGCCAGCAGCCCGCCCCGAAGGGTGAACACTGAAGCTTTCTCT.